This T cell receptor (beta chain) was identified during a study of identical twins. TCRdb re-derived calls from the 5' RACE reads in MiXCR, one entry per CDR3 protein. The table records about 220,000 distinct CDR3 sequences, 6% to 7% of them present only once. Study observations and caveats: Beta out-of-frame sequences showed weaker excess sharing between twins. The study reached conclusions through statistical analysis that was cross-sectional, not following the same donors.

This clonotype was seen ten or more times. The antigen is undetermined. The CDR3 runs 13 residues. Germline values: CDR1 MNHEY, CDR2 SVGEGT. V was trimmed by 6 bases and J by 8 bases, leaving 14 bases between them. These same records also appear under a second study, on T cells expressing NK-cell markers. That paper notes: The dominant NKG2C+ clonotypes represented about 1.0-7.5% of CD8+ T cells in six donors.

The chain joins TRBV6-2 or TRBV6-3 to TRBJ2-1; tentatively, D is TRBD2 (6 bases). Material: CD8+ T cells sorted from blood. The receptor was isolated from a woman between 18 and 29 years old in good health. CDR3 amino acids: CASSRLVEDEQFF. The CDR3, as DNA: TGTGCCAGCAGCCGACTAGTTGAGGATGAGCAGTTCTTC.